This T cell receptor (beta chain) comes out of a study of OX40 agonist ivuxolimab in advanced cancers. For the study at large: Treatment of patients was with ivuxolimab, an agonistic anti-OX40 (CD134) antibody. Partial responses occurred in Three dose-escalation patients, one with hepatocellular carcinoma and two with cutaneous melanoma.

Some clones are missing from TCRdb's copy, which holds only in-frame ones; the method was immunoSEQ multiplex PCR. The sample holds over 45,000 clones, approximately 86% seen once. The sequencing used CD4+ or CD8+ T cells sorted from blood, collected in a trial of the OX40 agonist ivuxolimab. This receptor was obtained from an adult with an advanced solid tumor such as melanoma, head and neck, liver or kidney cancer.

CDR3 region: CASSLGAGTGELFF. DNA of the CDR3: TGTGCCAGCAGCTTAGGCGCGGGAACCGGGGAGCTGTTTTTT. The chain combines TRBV7-9 with TRBJ2-2; D is perhaps TRBD2 (6 bases). In germline, CDR1 is SEHNR, CDR2 FQNEAQ (reference sequence). The CDR3 spans 14 residues. V was shortened by 1 base and J by 5 bases, with 8 bases between the two germline ends.